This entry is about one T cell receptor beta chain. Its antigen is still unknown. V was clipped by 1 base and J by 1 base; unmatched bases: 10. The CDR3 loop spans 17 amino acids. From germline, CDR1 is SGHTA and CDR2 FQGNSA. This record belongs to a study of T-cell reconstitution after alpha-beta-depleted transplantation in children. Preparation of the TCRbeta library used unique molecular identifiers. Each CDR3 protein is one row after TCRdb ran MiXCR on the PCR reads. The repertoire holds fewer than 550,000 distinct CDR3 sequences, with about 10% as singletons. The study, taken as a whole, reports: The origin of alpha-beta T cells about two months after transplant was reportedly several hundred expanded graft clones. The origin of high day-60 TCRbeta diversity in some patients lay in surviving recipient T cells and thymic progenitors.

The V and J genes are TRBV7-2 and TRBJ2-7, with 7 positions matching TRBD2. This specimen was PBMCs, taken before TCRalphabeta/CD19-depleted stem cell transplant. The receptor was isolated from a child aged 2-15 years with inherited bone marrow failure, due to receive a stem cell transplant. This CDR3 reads CASSLGRLAALSYEQYF. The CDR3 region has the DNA TGTGCCAGCAGCTTAGGTCGGCTAGCGGCTCTTTCCTACGAGCAGTACTTC.